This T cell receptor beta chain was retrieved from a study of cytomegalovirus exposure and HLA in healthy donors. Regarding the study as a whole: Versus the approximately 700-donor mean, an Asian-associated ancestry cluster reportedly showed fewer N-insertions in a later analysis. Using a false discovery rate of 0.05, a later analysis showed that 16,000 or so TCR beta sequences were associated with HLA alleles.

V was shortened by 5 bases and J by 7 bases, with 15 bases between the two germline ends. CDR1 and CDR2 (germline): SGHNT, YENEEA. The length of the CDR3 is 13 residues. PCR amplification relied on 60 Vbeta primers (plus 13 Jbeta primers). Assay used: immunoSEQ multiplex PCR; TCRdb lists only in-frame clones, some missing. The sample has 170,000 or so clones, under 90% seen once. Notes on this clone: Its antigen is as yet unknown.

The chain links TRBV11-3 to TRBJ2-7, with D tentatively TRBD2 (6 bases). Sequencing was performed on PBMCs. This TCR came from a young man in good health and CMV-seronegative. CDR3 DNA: TGTGCCAGCAGCGCTACCCTAGCGTTTGAGCAGTACTTC. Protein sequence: CASSATLAFEQYF.